These T cell receptor beta chains were read from a single sample in a study of PD-L1 blockade in urothelial cancer. Some clones are missing from TCRdb's copy, which holds only in-frame ones; the method was immunoSEQ multiplex PCR. The sample lists fewer than 65,000 clones; about 81% were seen once. The sample in question was PBMCs, obtained around atezolizumab (anti-PD-L1) treatment. These receptors were taken from a man between 65 and 85 years old with urothelial cancer. Both conserved end residues are part of each CDR3.

v_gene	CDR3aa
TRBV5-1	CASSEDRDTYEQYF
TRBV30	CAWDAGWGSTEAFF
TRBV5-4	CASRMEQSQETQYF
TRBV19	CASTPGPGEEKPQHF
TRBV27	CASSPDSYSNQPQHF
TRBV30	CAWRQGNTEAFF
TRBV6-5	CASFLRGSGEFF
TRBV19	CASTPILGQGAHTEAFF
TRBV9	CASSATVSGRITDTQYF
TRBV7-9	CASRPGQGSEKLFF
TRBV5-1	CASSLVGRGAEAFF
TRBV4-3	CASSQDLSYQAQYF